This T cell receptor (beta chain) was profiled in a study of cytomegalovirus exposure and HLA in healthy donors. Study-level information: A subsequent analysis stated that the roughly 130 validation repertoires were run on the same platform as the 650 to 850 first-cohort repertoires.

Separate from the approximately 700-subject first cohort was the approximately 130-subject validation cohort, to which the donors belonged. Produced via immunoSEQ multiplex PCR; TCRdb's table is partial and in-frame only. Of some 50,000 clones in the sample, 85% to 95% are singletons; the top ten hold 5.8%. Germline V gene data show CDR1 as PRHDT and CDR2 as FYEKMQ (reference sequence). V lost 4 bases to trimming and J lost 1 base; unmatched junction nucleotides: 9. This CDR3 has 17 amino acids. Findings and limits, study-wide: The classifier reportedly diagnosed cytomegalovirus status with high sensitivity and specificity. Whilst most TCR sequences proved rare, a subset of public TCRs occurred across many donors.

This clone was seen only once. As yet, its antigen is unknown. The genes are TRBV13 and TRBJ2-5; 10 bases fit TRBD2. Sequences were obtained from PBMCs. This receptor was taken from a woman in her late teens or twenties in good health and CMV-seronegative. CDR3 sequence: CASSSDTSGASQETQYF. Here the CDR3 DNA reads TGTGCCAGCAGCTCCGATACTAGCGGGGCAAGCCAAGAGACCCAGTACTTC.